The entry below describes one T cell receptor (beta chain). The antigen is undetermined. Here immunoSEQ multiplex PCR was the method, and the copy in TCRdb shows in-frame clones only, minus some. The sample comprises about 97,000 clones, less than 85% of which are singletons, and roughly 17% rests with the top ten. This sample stems from a study of Ad26.COV2.S vaccination and SARS-CoV-2 variants. Study-level results: Substantial post-vaccination breadth of spike-specific CD8+ and CD4+ T cell responses was reported. The analyses of TCR breadth and depth may have understated the size of total T cell responses. Measurement of non-spike TCR breadth gave similar results in vaccine and placebo recipients.

Trimming took off 4 bases at V and 5 bases at J, with 9 bases between the two ends. This CDR3 is built from 13 residues. Per the germline V gene, CDR1 is SGHTA and CDR2 is FQGNSA. Here the sequenced sample was peripheral blood, taken after recovery from COVID-19. The receptor was derived from a human donor who had recovered from COVID-19. The chain uses TRBV7-2 and TRBJ2-1; the D gene is possibly TRBD1 (5 bases). For the CDR3, the DNA is TGTGCCAGCAGCTCCGACAGAGACAATGAGCAGTTCTTC. Translation: CASSSDRDNEQFF.